Shown below are 14 T cell receptor beta chains from a single sample sequenced in a study of molecular identifiers for immune sequencing clone quantification. TCRdb called the PCR reads again in MiXCR, with one record for every CDR3 protein. The profile shows some 88,000 distinct CDR3 sequences, 21% of them singletons. The sample taken for sequencing was naive CD8+ T cells from blood, with Jurkat cell RNA spiked in. Subset in this sample: FACS-sorted CD8+CD4-CCR7+CD45RA+ naive T cells. These receptors were taken from a human donor in good health. Some libraries in this study had Jurkat cell RNA spiked in.

This clonotype came up a few times. V and J are TRBV11-2 and TRBJ2-7; 11 bases agree with TRBD2. The CDR3 totals 14 residues. Germline loops: CDR1 SGHAT, CDR2 FQNNGV. V gave up 5 bases and J gave up 4 bases; unmatched junction bases: 4. DNA for the CDR3: TGTGCCAGCAGCCCACCTAGCGGGGGGTACGAGCAGTACTTC. Its translation is CASSPPSGGYEQYF.

The chain has TRBV28 and TRBJ2-2; maybe TRBD2 (5 bases). This CDR3 spans 13 amino acids. Per germline, CDR1 MDHEN and CDR2 SYDVKM. Between the trimmed V and J ends, which lost 3 bases and 5 bases, there was a span of 7 bases. The CDR3 here is CASSFRLTGELFF. CDR3 nucleotide sequence: TGTGCCAGCAGTTTCCGACTAACCGGGGAGCTGTTTTTT.

The sample holds many counts of this clonotype. It is likely a read error, because the conserved phenylalanine at the end of the CDR3 is missing. No DNA is shown, since the ends of the CDR3 on it are uncertain; the CDR3 is the one TCRdb lists. V and J are TRBV6-6 and TRBJ1-4; TRBD1, the table's D call, was not compared with the DNA. Germline V lookup: CDR1 MNHNY, CDR2 SVGAGI (reference sequence). Counting both end residues, the CDR3 totals 13 amino acids. The CDR3 sequence: CASSLTGDPSVVT.

Points on this clonotype: This CDR3 is missing its conserved last phenylalanine or tryptophan, likely due to a read error. Because the CDR3's place on the DNA is in doubt, the DNA is left out and the CDR3 is given as listed by TCRdb. The chain carries TRBV27 and TRBJ2-7. Looked up from germline, CDR1 is MNHEY and CDR2 is SMNVEV (reference sequence). The CDR3 is 13 residues long, counting both termini. CDR3 sequence: CASSPIVTYEQCY.

This clonotype was detected only once. Possible read error: a much larger clone is one base away. The J gene is TRBJ2-3, the V gene TRBV12-3 or TRBV12-4; D unclear. CDR3 size: 18 residues. This CDR3 reads CTSSLEGLGETNTDTQYF. CDR3 bases: TGTACCAGCAGTTTAGAAGGCCTTGGGGAAACCAACACAGATACGCAGTATTTT.

This clonotype was counted at least ten times. The rearrangement uses TRBV20-1 and TRBJ2-3; TRBD2 matches 10 bases. The ends lost 6 bases at V and 2 bases at J; junction bases unmatched: 8. Germline V gene sequence: CDR1 DFQATT, CDR2 SNEGSKA (reference sequence). The CDR3 contains 15 residues. The CDR3 DNA reads as TGCAGTGCCCAGGTAGCGGGGGGTACCACAGATACGCAGTATTTT. Translation: CSAQVAGGTTDTQYF.

This clonotype was found many times. The rearrangement links TRBV15 to TRBJ2-1, with 7 bases that match TRBD2. After removal of 5 bases from V and 4 bases from J, the junction contained 5 bases not matched to a gene. The CDR3 contains 14 residues. Germline V gene data show CDR1 as LNHNV and CDR2 as YYDKDF (reference sequence). CDR3 bases: TGTGCCACCAGCGGTGGTAGCGGGTACAATGAGCAGTTCTTC. Protein product: CATSGGSGYNEQFF.

This clonotype was observed many times. The chain is built from TRBV2 and TRBJ2-1; no clear D. V lost 6 bases and J 4 bases, leaving 7 bases between the germline ends. Germline V gives CDR1 SNHLY, CDR2 FYNNEI. This CDR3 has 12 amino acids. CDR3 residues: CASRAGYNEQFF. Here the CDR3 DNA reads TGTGCCAGCAGGGCTGGATACAATGAGCAGTTCTTC.

Concerning this clonotype itself: A much larger clonotype is one base distant, so this may be a read error. The gene calls are TRBV27 and TRBJ2-3; D perhaps matches TRBD1 (5 bases). The V gene lost 1 base and the J gene lost 0 bases, with 11 bases spanning the gap. Looked up from germline, CDR1 is MNHEY and CDR2 is SMNVEV (reference sequence). This CDR3 is 16 amino acids long. CDR3 nucleotides: TGTGCCAGCAGTTTATTGTCAGGGTCAAGCACAGATACGCAGTATTTT. Protein product: CASSLLSGSSTDTQYF.

Notes on this clonotype: A much more abundant neighbour one base away suggests this may be a read error. The chain employs TRBV7-9 and TRBJ2-7; TRBD1 might be the D (5 bases). CDR1 is SEHNR and CDR2 is FQNEAQ in the germline V gene (reference sequence). The CDR3 loop spans 13 amino acids. The CDR3 DNA reads as TGTGCCAGCAGCTCTCAGGGTCTGAACGAGCCGTACTTC. It yields the protein CASSSQGLNEPYF.

Turning to this clonotype: This clone may be a read error of a much larger clone one base away. The V and J genes are TRBV13 and TRBJ2-3; possible D gene TRBD2, 6 bases. Germline V gives CDR1 PRHDT, CDR2 FYEKMQ (reference sequence). Trimming cost V 8 bases and J 1 base, with 10 bases left between them. This CDR3 is built from 13 residues. The CDR3 protein is CASGRRGTDTQYF. The DNA of the CDR3 is TGTGCCAGCGGCCGGAGGGGCACAGATACGCAGTATTTT. The full variable domain, in which reference TRBV13 and TRBJ2-3 provide the parts outside the CDR3, is AAGVIQSPRHLIKEKRETATLKCYPIPRHDTVYWYQQGPGQDPQFLISFYEKMQSDKGSIPDRFSAQQFSDYHSELNMSSLELGDSALYFCASGRRGTDTQYFGPGTRLTVL.

There are many counts of this clonotype. This sequence joins TRBV7-9 and TRBJ2-2; possibly TRBD1 for D (6 bases). Germline V CDR1 and CDR2: SEHNR, FQNEAQ (reference sequence). This CDR3 spans 16 amino acids. The germline V and J ends were trimmed by 5 bases and 7 bases, with 20 bases remaining between them. CDR3 nucleotides: TGTGCCAGCAGCCCCGACCCCGGGACCAGGGGCGGGGAGCTGTTTTTT. Translated, it gives CASSPDPGTRGGELFF.

The J gene is TRBJ2-1, the V gene TRBV5-4; D uncertain. The CDR3 runs 12 residues. Trimming cost V 0 bases and J 5 bases, with 3 bases left between them. The germline CDR1 and CDR2 sequences are SGHNT and YYREEE (reference sequence). CDR3 amino acids: CASSLGDNEQFF. Here the CDR3 DNA reads TGTGCCAGCAGCTTGGGGGACAATGAGCAGTTCTTC.

This clonotype was recorded at least ten times. The V call is TRBV7-2, the J call TRBJ2-7; D is uncertain. CDR3 length equals 14 residues. Trimming shortened V by 1 base and J by 4 bases, and 11 bases separated the two germline ends. Germline lookup yields CDR1 SGHTA and CDR2 FQGNSA. The CDR3 DNA reads as TGTGCCAGCAGCTTAGAAACACCCGGTTACGAGCAGTACTTC. Its protein is CASSLETPGYEQYF.